Sequencing of this T cell receptor beta chain was carried out in a study of blood T cell repertoires in COVID-19 (dated by TCRdb to about 2020). The study in broad terms: Samples covering the acute and convalescent phases of COVID-19 were provided by collaborators in the United States, Italy and Spain. The prospective study material was composed of cDNA or gDNA derived from T cells, B-cell-depleted T cells, or PBMCs. The dataset comprised deeply sampled blood TCRbeta repertoires from subjects exposed to, actively infected with, or recovered from COVID-19. The repertoires were released in a freely available public database meant as a resource for research on the immune response to SARS-CoV-2. The samples were drawn from two sources: the first 160 participants of the ongoing ImmuneRACE study, and over 950 subjects contributed by 6 global collaborators. A de-identified subject ID, COVID-19 status, age in years and sex were almost always included in the sample metadata. HLA class I and class II types, where available, came from metadata supplied by the sample provider rather than from assay-based typing. Beyond this particular receptor, the publication reports: The quantity of clinical and demographic metadata differed by source and by participant and was supplied without curation.

Enrolling through a virtual design, the prospective study's participants ranged in age from about 18 to 89 years and lived across more than 20 United States geographic areas. In the prospective study, participants were assigned to cohorts based on the clinical history participants reported in a screening survey and a study questionnaire. For ImmuneRACE Cohort 3, a participant was defined as recovered based on two consecutive negative NP/OP PCR tests, clearance by a healthcare professional, or resolution of symptoms. In the prospective study, mobile phlebotomists collected whole blood, serum and a nasopharyngeal or oropharyngeal swab from each participant. Over a roughly 2-month period, participants in the prospective study had the option of providing additional blood draws and questionnaires. Before DNA extraction, prospective study blood samples were shipped either frozen or at room temperature.

TCRbeta CDR3 regions were amplified from genomic DNA by means of the immunoSEQ Assay, a bias-controlled multiplex PCR. For the original study's pipeline: Within the assay, amplification of reference gene primers was used to estimate how many nucleated cells each sample contained. Sequence reads were collapsed and filtered to measure the absolute abundance of every unique TCRbeta CDR3 rearrangement. Productive Simpson clonality was computed per sample as the square root of Simpson's diversity index over productive rearrangements. TCRdb took this table from immuneACCESS and kept in-frame rearrangements with V and J called. Such tables lack part of the clones; where checked against another copy, unresolved V genes explain under half of the gap, and the rest is unexplained. That table is the source of V, J and clone size, and D and trimming were worked out from the DNA. The sample records approximately 150,000 clones, about 89% of which are singletons. About 11% of the sample is held by the ten biggest clonotypes.

The germline V and J ends show losses of 5 bases and 2 bases respectively, and no gene match explains 4 bases of the junction. CDR1 SEHNR and CDR2 FQNEAQ are derived from the germline V gene (reference sequence). Including cysteine and phenylalanine, the CDR3 has 15 amino acids. Only the CDR3 portion is preserved as DNA: 45 bases, with reading frame beginning at the first base. Regarding this clone: This clone's antigen is unknown. No much larger clone exists at a distance of one base, and base qualities are not known.

The TCR sequence derives from a man between 60 and 75 years old who had recovered from COVID-19. The chain uses TRBV7-9 and TRBJ2-7; TRBD2 lines up with 12 middle nucleotides. Sequencing input: PBMCs or T cells enriched from blood (not recorded which). CDR3 reads: CASSPRTSGAYEQYF. The DNA sequence is given as TGTGCCAGCAGCCCACGGACTAGCGGGGCCTACGAGCAGTACTTC.